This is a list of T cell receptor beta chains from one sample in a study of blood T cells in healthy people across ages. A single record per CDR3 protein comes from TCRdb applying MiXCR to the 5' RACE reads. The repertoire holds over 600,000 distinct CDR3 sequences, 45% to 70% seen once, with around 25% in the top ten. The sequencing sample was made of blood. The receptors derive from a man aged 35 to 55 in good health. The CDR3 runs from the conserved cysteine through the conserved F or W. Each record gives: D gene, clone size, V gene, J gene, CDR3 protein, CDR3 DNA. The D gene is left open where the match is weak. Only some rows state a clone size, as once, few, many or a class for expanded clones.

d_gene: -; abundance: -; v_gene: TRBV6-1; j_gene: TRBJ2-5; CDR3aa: CASSYPTEETQYF; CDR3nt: TGTGCCAGCAGTTATCCGACAGAAGAGACCCAGTACTTC
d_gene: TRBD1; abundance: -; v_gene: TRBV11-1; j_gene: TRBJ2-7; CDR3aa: CACSFGQDTQYF; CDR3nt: TGTGCCTGCAGCTTCGGACAGGACACCCAGTACTTC
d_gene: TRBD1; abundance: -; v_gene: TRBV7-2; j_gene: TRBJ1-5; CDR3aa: CASSPLRGRSQPQHF; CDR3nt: TGTGCCAGCAGCCCACTCAGGGGGCGTTCTCAGCCCCAGCATTTT
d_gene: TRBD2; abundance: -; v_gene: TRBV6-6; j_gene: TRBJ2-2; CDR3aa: CASSLSAGLAPRELFF; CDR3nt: TGTGCCAGCAGTTTATCAGCGGGACTAGCACCGAGGGAGCTGTTTTTT
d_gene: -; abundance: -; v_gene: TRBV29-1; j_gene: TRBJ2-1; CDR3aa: CSVDGTRVYNEQFF; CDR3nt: TGCAGCGTTGATGGGACCAGGGTTTACAATGAGCAGTTCTTC
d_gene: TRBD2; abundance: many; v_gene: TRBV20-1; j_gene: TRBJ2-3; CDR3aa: CSAWVSGGYRTDTQYF; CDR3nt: TGCAGTGCTTGGGTGAGCGGGGGATACCGCACAGATACGCAGTATTTT
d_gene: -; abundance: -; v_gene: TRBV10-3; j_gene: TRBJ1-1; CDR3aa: CAISEGRKNTEAFF; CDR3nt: TGTGCCATCAGTGAGGGACGGAAGAACACTGAAGCTTTCTTT
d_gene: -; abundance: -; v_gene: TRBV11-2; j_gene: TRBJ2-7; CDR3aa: CASSPGHYEQYF; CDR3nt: TGCGCCAGCAGCCCGGGACACTACGAGCAGTACTTC
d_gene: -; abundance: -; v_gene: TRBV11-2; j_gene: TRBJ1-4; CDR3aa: CASSLRPGREKLFF; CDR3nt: TGTGCCAGCAGCTTACGGCCAGGGAGAGAAAAACTGTTTTTT
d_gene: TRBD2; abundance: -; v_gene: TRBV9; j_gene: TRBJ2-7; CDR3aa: CASSPTGGGGYEQYF; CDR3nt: TGTGCCAGCAGCCCGACGGGGGGAGGAGGCTACGAGCAGTACTTC
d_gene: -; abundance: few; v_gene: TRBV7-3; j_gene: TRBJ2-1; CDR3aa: CASSATSYNEQFF; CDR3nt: TGTGCCAGCAGCGCGACTAGCTACAATGAGCAGTTCTTC
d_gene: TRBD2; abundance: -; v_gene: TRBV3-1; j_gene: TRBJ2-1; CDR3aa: CASSRTSERSSYNEQFF; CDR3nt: TGTGCCAGCAGCCGGACTAGCGAGAGAAGCTCCTACAATGAGCAGTTCTTC
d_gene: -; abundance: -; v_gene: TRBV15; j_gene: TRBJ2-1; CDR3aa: CATSSAYNEQFF; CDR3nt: TGTGCCACCAGCTCGGCCTACAATGAGCAGTTCTTC
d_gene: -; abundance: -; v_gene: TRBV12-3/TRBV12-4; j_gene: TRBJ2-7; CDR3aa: CASSLGDWLYEQYF; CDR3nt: TGTGCCAGCAGCCTGGGGGACTGGCTCTACGAGCAGTACTTC
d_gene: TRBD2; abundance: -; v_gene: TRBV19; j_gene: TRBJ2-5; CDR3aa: CASMGGLAGAKKTQYF; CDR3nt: TGTGCCAGTATGGGGGGACTAGCGGGAGCAAAAAAGACCCAGTACTTC
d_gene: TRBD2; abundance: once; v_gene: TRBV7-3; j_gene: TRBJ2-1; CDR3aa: CASSTRAERDRGEQFF; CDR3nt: TGTGCCAGCAGCACACGAGCTGAGCGGGACCGGGGTGAGCAGTTCTTC
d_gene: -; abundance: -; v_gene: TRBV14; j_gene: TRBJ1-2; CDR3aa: CASSHLRRGDDYGYTF; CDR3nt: TGTGCCAGCAGCCATCTACGACGGGGGGACGACTATGGCTACACCTTC
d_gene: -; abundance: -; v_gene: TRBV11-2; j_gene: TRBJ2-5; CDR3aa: CASSPSTASQETQYF; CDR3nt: TGTGCCAGCAGCCCCTCGACAGCCTCCCAAGAGACCCAGTACTTC
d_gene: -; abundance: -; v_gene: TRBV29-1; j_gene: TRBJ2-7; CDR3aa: CSVVAGADEQYF; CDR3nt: TGCAGCGTTGTCGCGGGGGCCGATGAGCAGTACTTC
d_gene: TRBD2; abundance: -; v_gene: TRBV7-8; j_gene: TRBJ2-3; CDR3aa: CASSLVRSGGARTDTQYF; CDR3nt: TGTGCCAGCAGCTTAGTGCGTAGCGGGGGGGCTCGGACAGATACGCAGTATTTT